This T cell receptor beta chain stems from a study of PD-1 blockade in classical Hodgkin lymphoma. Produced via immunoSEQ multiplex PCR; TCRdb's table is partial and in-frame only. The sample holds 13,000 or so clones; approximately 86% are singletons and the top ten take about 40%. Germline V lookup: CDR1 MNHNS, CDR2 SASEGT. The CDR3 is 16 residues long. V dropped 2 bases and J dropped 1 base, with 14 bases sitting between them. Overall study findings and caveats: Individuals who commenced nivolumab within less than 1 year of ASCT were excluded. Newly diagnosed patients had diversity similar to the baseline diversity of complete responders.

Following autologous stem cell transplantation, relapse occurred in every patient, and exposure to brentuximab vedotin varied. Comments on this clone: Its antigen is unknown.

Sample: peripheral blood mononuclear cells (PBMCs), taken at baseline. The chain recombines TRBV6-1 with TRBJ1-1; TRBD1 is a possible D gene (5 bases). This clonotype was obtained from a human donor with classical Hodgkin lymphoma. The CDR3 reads CASSEFFAGENTEAFF. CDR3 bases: TGTGCCAGCAGTGAATTTTTCGCGGGGGAGAACACTGAAGCTTTCTTT.